This is a list of T cell receptor beta chains from one sample in a study of cytomegalovirus exposure and HLA in healthy donors. The assay was immunoSEQ multiplex PCR, and TCRdb's table has in-frame clones only and misses some. The sample has some 170,000 clones; 81% are singletons. The sample consisted of PBMCs. Every receptor here comes from a woman under 30 in good health and CMV-seropositive. Each CDR3 is given with its conserved first and last residue. Each record gives: V gene, CDR3 length, J gene, CDR3 protein.

>TRBV7-9|13|TRBJ1-3
CASSLAAGNTIYF
>TRBV9|14|TRBJ1-4
CASSVQGANEKLFF
>TRBV6-5|15|TRBJ1-1
CASLPTTGANTEAFF
>TRBV5-1|14|TRBJ2-5
CASSLATGYETQYF
>TRBV2|14|TRBJ1-1
CASRLDRANTEAFF
>TRBV30|12|TRBJ1-2
CAWSVRDYGYTF
>TRBV7-2|16|TRBJ2-3
CASSLGTSGGTDTQYF
>TRBV6-1|13|TRBJ1-1
CASTRDRGSEAFF
>TRBV7-6|15|TRBJ2-2
CASSPVRVDTGELFF
>TRBV4-3|17|NA
CASSQGTSGHRSYEQYF